This passage covers 16 T cell receptor beta chains from one sample sequenced in a study of graft-versus-host responses after intestinal transplantation. Libraries were prepared by immunoSEQ multiplex PCR; TCRdb keeps only in-frame clonotypes and omits some of them. The data hold about 18,000 clones, with more than 30% observed a single time. The specimen was alloreactive CD4+ T cells from a mixed lymphocyte reaction culture, collected before intestinal transplant. The subset denotes: CFSE-low proliferating T cells sorted from roughly six-day pre-transplant mixed lymphocyte reaction (GvH or HvG direction). The receptors were gathered from a human patient who received an intestinal transplant.

This clone has more than one count but fewer than ten. The same CDR3 is also encoded by other DNA sequences in this sample. The J gene is TRBJ1-5, the V gene TRBV29-1, with 9 bases that match TRBD1. CDR1 is SQVTM and CDR2 is ANQGSEA in the germline V gene. The J segment lost 2 bases and the V segment lost 6 bases, leaving 5 bases of the junction unmatched. The CDR3 contains 14 residues. The DNA for the CDR3 is TGCAGCGTGAGGGACAGGGCGGGCAATCAGCCCCAGCATTTT. Residues: CSVRDRAGNQPQHF.

There are a few counts of this clone. This chain connects TRBV6-1 to TRBJ2-7; D may be TRBD1 or TRBD2 (5 bases each). CDR3 length: 18 residues. CDR1 and CDR2 (germline): MNHNS, SASEGT. Trimming shortened V by 4 bases and J by 0 bases, and 22 bases separated the two germline ends. The chain's CDR3 is CASSARWDHVNYSYEQYF. The CDR3 DNA is TGTGCCAGCAGTGCCCGTTGGGACCACGTAAACTACTCCTACGAGCAGTACTTC.

This clone came up a few times. The chain uses TRBV18 and TRBJ1-5, with D tentatively TRBD1 (6 bases). The CDR3 is made up of 17 amino acids. Trimming left V 2 bases short and J 2 bases short, with 16 bases between. Germline values: CDR1 KGHSH, CDR2 LQKENI. The CDR3 sequence: CASSPNRAGNGNQPQHF. The CDR3, as DNA: TGTGCCAGCTCACCAAACAGGGCAGGGAATGGCAATCAGCCCCAGCATTTT.

This clone has just a few counts. The V call is TRBV27, the J call TRBJ1-2; maybe TRBD1 (5 bases). The CDR3 sequence is 16 residues long. Trimming shortened V by 3 bases and J by 3 bases, and 17 bases separated the two germline ends. Germline loops: CDR1 MNHEY, CDR2 SMNVEV (reference sequence). The CDR3 nucleotides read TGTGCCAGCAGTTTTGTGGGGCCATTGGGCCACTATGGCTACACCTTC. This codes for CASSFVGPLGHYGYTF.

V usage is TRBV6-1 and J usage is TRBJ1-6; 7 bases align to TRBD1. The germline V gene has CDR1 MNHNS and CDR2 SASEGT. V shed 4 bases, J shed 10 bases, and the junction held 10 bases outside the gene matches. This CDR3 has 15 residues. CDR3 residues: CASSVEHRGWSPLHF. CDR3 nucleotides: TGTGCCAGCAGTGTTGAACACAGGGGATGGTCACCCCTCCACTTT.

This chain joins TRBV6-5 and TRBJ1-1; D is unclear. Per germline, CDR1 MNHEY and CDR2 SVGAGI. This CDR3 spans 14 amino acids. Trimming pared 6 bases from V and 1 base from J, leaving 12 bases between. The CDR3 nucleotides read TGTGCCAGCAGCCTTGCCGGGCCGAACACTGAAGCTTTCTTT. It codes for CASSLAGPNTEAFF.

The chain uses TRBV2 and TRBJ1-2; D unresolved. The germline V gene has CDR1 SNHLY and CDR2 FYNNEI. V was clipped by 4 bases and J by 2 bases, with 11 bases between them. The CDR3 totals 14 residues. The CDR3 nucleotides are TGTGCCAGCAGTGCAAACAGCCTAAACTATGGCTACACCTTC. Amino acids: CASSANSLNYGYTF.

The chain joins TRBV7-7 to TRBJ2-1; 16 bases map to TRBD2. Germline CDR1 and CDR2: SSHAT and FNYEAQ (reference sequence). The V gene end was trimmed by 3 bases and the J gene end by 6 bases; junction bases not matched to a gene: 5. This CDR3 comprises 17 residues. The CDR3 here is CASSFLGLAGGGNEQFF. CDR3 nucleotide sequence: TGTGCCAGCAGCTTTCTGGGACTAGCGGGGGGGGGCAATGAGCAGTTCTTC.

This chain uses TRBV7-8 with TRBJ2-7, with 7 nucleotides matching TRBD2. The CDR3 runs to 16 residues. CDR1 is SGHVS, CDR2 FQNEAQ, per germline. With 0 bases clipped from V and 3 bases from J, the junction kept 8 bases outside the gene matches. The chain's CDR3 is CASSLAVRTRDYEQYF. The CDR3 DNA sequence: TGTGCCAGCAGCTTAGCGGTCAGGACTAGGGACTACGAGCAGTACTTC.

This clone was observed a few times. The CDR3 region is CASSEGVRAGLGQPQHF. Here the CDR3 DNA reads TGTGCCAGCAGTGAAGGAGTCAGGGCCGGGTTGGGTCAGCCCCAGCATTTT. The V and J genes are TRBV6-1 and TRBJ1-5, with D maybe TRBD1 (5 bases). Looked up from germline, CDR1 is MNHNS and CDR2 is SASEGT. The CDR3 is made up of 17 amino acids. Trimming pared 1 base from V and 6 bases from J, leaving 19 bases between.

This rearrangement joins TRBV5-1 to TRBJ2-5; D tentatively fits TRBD1 or TRBD2 (6 bases each). V was cut by 6 bases and J by 7 bases, with 19 bases left in between. From germline, CDR1 is SGHRS and CDR2 YFSETQ. The CDR3 covers 14 residues. CDR3 sequence: CASNELGGSGTQYF. The CDR3, as DNA: TGCGCCAGCAACGAACTCGGGGGCTCGGGGACCCAGTACTTC.

In this sample, this clone turned up a few times. Written as DNA, the CDR3 is TGCGCCAGCAGCTTGAGGGACAGGGGGCTATCTGGGGCCAACGTCCTGACTTTC. Its protein is CASSLRDRGLSGANVLTF. This sequence joins TRBV5-1 and TRBJ2-6; 12 bases are a match to TRBD1. V was clipped by 1 base and J by 1 base; unmatched bases: 3. The germline V gene has CDR1 SGHRS and CDR2 YFSETQ. The CDR3 totals 18 residues. The complete variable domain, with remaining parts taken from reference TRBV5-1 and TRBJ2-6, reads KAGVTQTPRYLIKTRGQQVTLSCSPISGHRSVSWYQQTPGQGLQFLFEYFSETQRNKGNFPGRFSGRQFSNSRSEMNVSTLELGDSALYLCASSLRDRGLSGANVLTFGAGSRLTVL.

The J gene is TRBJ2-7, the V gene TRBV27, with D perhaps matching TRBD2 (5 bases). V lost 8 bases and J 2 bases, leaving 16 bases between the germline ends. Germline assignment: CDR1 MNHEY and CDR2 SMNVEV (reference sequence). The CDR3 has 14 residues. The DNA of the CDR3 is TGTGCCAGCGCTAAGGCTAGCCCCACCTACGAGCAGTACTTC. Amino acid sequence: CASAKASPTYEQYF.

The table lists this clone with a few counts. The J gene is TRBJ2-4, the V gene TRBV7-8; D gene ambiguous. The CDR3 contains 16 residues. Trimming left V 2 bases short and J 1 base short, with 12 bases between. Germline V gene sequence: CDR1 SGHVS, CDR2 FQNEAQ. CDR3 nucleotides: TGTGCCAGCAGCTTACAGGCCTTCCTGGCCAAAAACATTCAGTACTTC. Translating it yields CASSLQAFLAKNIQYF. The complete variable domain, with remaining parts taken from reference TRBV7-8 and TRBJ2-4, reads GAGVSQSPRYKVAKRGQDVALRCDPISGHVSLFWYQQALGQGPEFLTYFQNEAQLDKSGLPSDRFFAERPEGSVSTLKIQRTQQEDSAVYLCASSLQAFLAKNIQYFGAGTRLSVL.

The V and J genes are TRBV4-1 and TRBJ2-7, with 10 bases fitting TRBD1. The CDR3 has 15 residues. The germline V gene has CDR1 MGHRA and CDR2 YSYEKL. V dropped 0 bases and J dropped 2; count of bases not matched to a gene: 1. DNA of the CDR3: TGCGCCAGCAGCCAAGATGGACAGGGGGCCTACGAGCAGTACTTC. This gives the protein CASSQDGQGAYEQYF.

The CDR3 DNA sequence: TGTGCCAGCAGCCGGGACGGCTATAGCAATCAGCCCCAGCATTTT. Its translation: CASSRDGYSNQPQHF. The chain is built from TRBV11-2 and TRBJ1-5, with D possibly TRBD1 on 5 matching bases. Germline V gives CDR1 SGHAT, CDR2 FQNNGV. The CDR3 contains 15 residues. V dropped 5 bases and J dropped 0 bases, with 11 bases sitting between them.